A selection of T cell receptor beta chains follows, all from one sample in a study of T cells in Graves' hyperthyroidism and ophthalmopathy. TCRdb redid the calling of the multiplex PCR reads with MiXCR, one entry per CDR3 protein. The table lists approximately 510,000 distinct CDR3 sequences, roughly 20% of them singletons. Sequencing used blood. These receptor sequences come from a man younger than 35 with Graves' hyperthyroidism. The CDR3 runs from the conserved cysteine through the conserved F or W. The order of the fields is D gene, J gene, V gene, clone size, CDR3 DNA, CDR3 protein. A D gene is named only where the DNA matches it firmly. Clone size is not always given. Where it is, it says once, few, many or a class for expanded clones.

TRBD2 TRBJ2-2 TRBV24-1 many TGTGCCACCAGTGAAGCGGGGGGACTCCCGACCGGGGAGCTGTTTTTT CATSEAGGLPTGELFF
- TRBJ1-2 TRBV6-1 many TGTGCCAGCAGCCTGGGAGGGTCCAGAGGTGGCGGCTACACCTTC CASSLGGSRGGGYTF
- TRBJ1-5 TRBV28 many TGTGCCAGCATCCGACGGGGTATCAATCAGCCCCAGCATTTT CASIRRGINQPQHF
- TRBJ1-5 TRBV18 - TGTGCCAGCTCATCCCCGAGGGAAAATCAGCCCCAGCATTTT CASSSPRENQPQHF
- TRBJ1-1 TRBV12-3/TRBV12-4 - TGTGCCAGCAGTTCGATCCCCGGACCGATGAACACTGAAGCTTTCTTT CASSSIPGPMNTEAFF
TRBD1 TRBJ2-7 TRBV12-3/TRBV12-4 many TGTGCCAGCAGTTTGTACGACAGGGGACACGAGCAGTACTTC CASSLYDRGHEQYF
- TRBJ1-1 TRBV30 many TGTGCCTGGAGTGTGGGCCTGGCTCACACTGAAGCTTTCTTT CAWSVGLAHTEAFF
TRBD1 TRBJ1-5 TRBV24-1 many TGTGCCACCAGTGATCCGGGACAGGGGGGTCAGCCCCAGCATTTT CATSDPGQGGQPQHF
TRBD2 TRBJ2-1 TRBV6-2/TRBV6-3 - TGTGCCAGCCGGGGGGGCCATGAGCAGTTCTTC CASRGGHEQFF
TRBD1 TRBJ2-5 TRBV7-8 many TGTGCCAGCAGCTCCACAGACAGGGGCCCGTGGGAGACCCAGTACTTC CASSSTDRGPWETQYF
TRBD2 TRBJ2-7 TRBV19 many TGTGCCAGTAGTATGGGAAGCGGGGGTACCTACGAGCAGTACTTC CASSMGSGGTYEQYF
TRBD1 TRBJ2-2 TRBV28 few TGTGCCAGCAGAGTACCCCCCTCGACAGGGTTGAACACCGGGGAGCTGTTTTTT CASRVPPSTGLNTGELFF
- TRBJ1-1 TRBV12-3/TRBV12-4 many TGTACCAGCAGTATGACAGTGAACACTGAAGCTTTCTTT CTSSMTVNTEAFF
TRBD1 TRBJ1-5 TRBV2 many TGTGCCAGCAGTGATCGAGGGACAGGGTTTCTAAATCAGCCCCAGCATTTT CASSDRGTGFLNQPQHF
- TRBJ1-1 TRBV30 many TGTGCCTGGAGTGTGGCCAGCAACGCGCCTGAAGCTTTCTTT CAWSVASNAPEAFF
TRBD1 TRBJ1-1 TRBV6-1 many TGTGCCAGCATTGTCAGGGGGCGCGACACTGAAGCTTTCTTT CASIVRGRDTEAFF
- TRBJ1-1 TRBV12-3/TRBV12-4 many TGTGCCAGCAGTCCCTGGGTATCCGACGGCACTGAAGCTTTCTTT CASSPWVSDGTEAFF
- TRBJ1-2 TRBV12-3/TRBV12-4 many TGTGCCAACAGCGACGGCTCCGTGGGGGTCTATGGCTACACCTTC CANSDGSVGVYGYTF
- TRBJ1-1 TRBV6-1 many TGTGCCAGCACTAGGGGTGCTGAAGCTTTCTTT CASTRGAEAFF
TRBD1 TRBJ1-1 TRBV12-3/TRBV12-4 many TGTGCCAGCAGCATCCGGGACAGGGGAACTGAAGCTTTCTTT CASSIRDRGTEAFF
- TRBJ2-7 TRBV9 many TGTGCCAGCAGCGTAGCCCCACGGGCCCCTTCCTACGAGCAGTACTTC CASSVAPRAPSYEQYF
- TRBJ1-5 TRBV6-2/TRBV6-3 many TGTGCCAGCAGCTCCCGCAATCAGCCCCAGCATTTT CASSSRNQPQHF
TRBD2 TRBJ2-3 TRBV28 few TGTGCCAGCAGTTTGTCTAGCGGGTCCCCGTATTTT CASSLSSGSPYF